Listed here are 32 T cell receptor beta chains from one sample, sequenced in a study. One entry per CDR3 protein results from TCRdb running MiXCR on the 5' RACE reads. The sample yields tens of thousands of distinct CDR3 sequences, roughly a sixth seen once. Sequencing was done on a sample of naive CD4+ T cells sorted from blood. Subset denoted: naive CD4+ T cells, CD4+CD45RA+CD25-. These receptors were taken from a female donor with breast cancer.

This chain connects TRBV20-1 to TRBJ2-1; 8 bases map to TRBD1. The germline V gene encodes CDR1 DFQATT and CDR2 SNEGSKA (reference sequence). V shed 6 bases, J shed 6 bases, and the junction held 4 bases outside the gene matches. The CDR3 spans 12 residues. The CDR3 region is CSAEDRVNEQFF. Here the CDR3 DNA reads TGCAGTGCCGAGGACAGGGTCAATGAGCAGTTCTTC.

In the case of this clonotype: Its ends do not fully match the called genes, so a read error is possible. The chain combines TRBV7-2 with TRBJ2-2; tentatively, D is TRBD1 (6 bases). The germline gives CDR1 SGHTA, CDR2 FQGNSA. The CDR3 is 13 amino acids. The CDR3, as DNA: TGTGCCAGCAGCTTACAGGGGACCGGGGAGCCGTTTTTT. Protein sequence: CASSLQGTGEPFF.

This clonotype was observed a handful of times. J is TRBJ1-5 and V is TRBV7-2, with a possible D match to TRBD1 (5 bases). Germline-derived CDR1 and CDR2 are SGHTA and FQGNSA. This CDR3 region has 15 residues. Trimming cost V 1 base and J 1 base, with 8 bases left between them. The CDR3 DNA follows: TGTACCAGCAGCTTAGTGGCAGGGAGCAATCAGCCCCAGCATTTT. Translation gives CTSSLVAGSNQPQHF.

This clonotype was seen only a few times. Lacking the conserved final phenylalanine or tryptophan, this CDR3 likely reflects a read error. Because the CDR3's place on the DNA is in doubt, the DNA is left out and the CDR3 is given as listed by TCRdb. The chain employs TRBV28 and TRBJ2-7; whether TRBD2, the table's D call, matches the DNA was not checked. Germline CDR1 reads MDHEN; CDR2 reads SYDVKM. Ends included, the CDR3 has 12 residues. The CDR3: CASSSHMGEAYS.

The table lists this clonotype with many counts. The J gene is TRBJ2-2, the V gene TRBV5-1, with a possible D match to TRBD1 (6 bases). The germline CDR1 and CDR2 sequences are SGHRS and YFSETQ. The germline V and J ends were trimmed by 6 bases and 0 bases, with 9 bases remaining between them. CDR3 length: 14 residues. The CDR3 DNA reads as TGCGCCAGCAACCGGGACACGAACACCGGGGAGCTGTTTTTT. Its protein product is CASNRDTNTGELFF. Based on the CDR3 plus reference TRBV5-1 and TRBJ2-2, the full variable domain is KAGVTQTPRYLIKTRGQQVTLSCSPISGHRSVSWYQQTPGQGLQFLFEYFSETQRNKGNFPGRFSGRQFSNSRSEMNVSTLELGDSALYLCASNRDTNTGELFFGEGSRLTVL.

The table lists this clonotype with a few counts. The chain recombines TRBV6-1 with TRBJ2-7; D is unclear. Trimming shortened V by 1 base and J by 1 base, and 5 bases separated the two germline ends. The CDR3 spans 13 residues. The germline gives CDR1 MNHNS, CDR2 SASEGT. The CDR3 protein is CASSEEVSYEQYF. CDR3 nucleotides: TGTGCCAGCAGTGAAGAAGTATCCTACGAGCAGTACTTC.

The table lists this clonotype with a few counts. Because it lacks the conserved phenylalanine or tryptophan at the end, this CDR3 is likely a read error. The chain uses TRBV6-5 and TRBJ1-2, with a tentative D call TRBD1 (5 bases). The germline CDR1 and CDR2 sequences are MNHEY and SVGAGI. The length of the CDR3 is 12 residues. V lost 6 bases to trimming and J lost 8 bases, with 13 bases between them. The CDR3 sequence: CASRNSGRGYTV. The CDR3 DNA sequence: TGTGCCAGCAGAAACTCGGGACGGGGCTACACCGTC.

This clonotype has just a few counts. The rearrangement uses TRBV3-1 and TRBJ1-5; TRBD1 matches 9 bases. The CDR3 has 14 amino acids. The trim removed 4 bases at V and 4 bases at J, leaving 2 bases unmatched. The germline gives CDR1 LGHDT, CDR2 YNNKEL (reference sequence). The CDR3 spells CASSRGTGNQPQHF. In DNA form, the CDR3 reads TGTGCCAGCAGCCGCGGGACAGGGAATCAGCCCCAGCATTTT.

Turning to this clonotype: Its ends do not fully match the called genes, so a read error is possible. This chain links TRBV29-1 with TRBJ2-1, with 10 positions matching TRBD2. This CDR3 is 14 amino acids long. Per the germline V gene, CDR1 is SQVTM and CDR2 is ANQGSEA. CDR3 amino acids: CSARLAGVRNEQSF. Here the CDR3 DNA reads TGCAGCGCCCGTCTAGCGGGAGTGCGCAATGAGCAGTCCTTC.

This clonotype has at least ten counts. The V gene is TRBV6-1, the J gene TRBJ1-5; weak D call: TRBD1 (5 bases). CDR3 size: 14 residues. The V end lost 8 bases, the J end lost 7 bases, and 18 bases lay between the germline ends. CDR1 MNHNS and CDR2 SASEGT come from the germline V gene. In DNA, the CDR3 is TGTGCCAGCCGGCCATCGGGGGAGGACCAGCCCCAGCATTTT. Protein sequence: CASRPSGEDQPQHF.

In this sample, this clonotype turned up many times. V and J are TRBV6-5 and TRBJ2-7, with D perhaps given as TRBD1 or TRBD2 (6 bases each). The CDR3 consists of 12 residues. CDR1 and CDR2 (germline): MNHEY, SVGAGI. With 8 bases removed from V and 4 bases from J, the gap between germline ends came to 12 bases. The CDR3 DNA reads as TGTGCCAGCGGGCGGGACACTTACGAGCAGTACTTC. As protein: CASGRDTYEQYF.

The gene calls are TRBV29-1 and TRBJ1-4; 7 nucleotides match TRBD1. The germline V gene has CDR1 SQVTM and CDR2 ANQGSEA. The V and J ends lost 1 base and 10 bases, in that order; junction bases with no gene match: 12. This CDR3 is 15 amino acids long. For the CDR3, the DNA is TGCAGCGTTGAAGCCGCCGAGGGGGCGCAGGGAAAACTGTTTTTT. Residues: CSVEAAEGAQGKLFF.

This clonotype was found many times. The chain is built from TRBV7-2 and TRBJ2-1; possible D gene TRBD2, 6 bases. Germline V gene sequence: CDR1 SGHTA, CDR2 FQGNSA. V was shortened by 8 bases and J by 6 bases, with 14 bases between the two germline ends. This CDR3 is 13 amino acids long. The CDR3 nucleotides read TGTGCCAGCGGCCTACTAGCTGGCAATGAGCAGTTCTTC. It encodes CASGLLAGNEQFF.

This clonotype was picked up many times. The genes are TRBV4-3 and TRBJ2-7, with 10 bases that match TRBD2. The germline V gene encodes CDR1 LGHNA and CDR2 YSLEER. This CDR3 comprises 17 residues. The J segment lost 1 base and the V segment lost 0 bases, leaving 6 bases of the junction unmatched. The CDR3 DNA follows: TGCGCCAGCAGCCAAGATGCTAGCGGGGGTGGGTCCTACGAGCAGTACTTC. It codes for CASSQDASGGGSYEQYF.

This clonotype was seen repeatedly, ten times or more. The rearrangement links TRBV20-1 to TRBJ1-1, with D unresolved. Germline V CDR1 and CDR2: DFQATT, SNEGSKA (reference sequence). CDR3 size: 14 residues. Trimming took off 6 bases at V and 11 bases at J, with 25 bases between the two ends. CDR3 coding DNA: TGCAGTGCGAGATCGGTCAGCGAAGCTGTTCCGGCTTTCTTT. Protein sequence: CSARSVSEAVPAFF.

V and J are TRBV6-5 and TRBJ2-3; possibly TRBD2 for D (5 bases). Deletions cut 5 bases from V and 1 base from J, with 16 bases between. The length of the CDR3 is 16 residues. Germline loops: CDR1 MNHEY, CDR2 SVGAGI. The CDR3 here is CASSPSRARGTDTQYF. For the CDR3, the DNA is TGTGCCAGCAGTCCGTCGCGGGCGAGGGGCACAGATACGCAGTATTTT.

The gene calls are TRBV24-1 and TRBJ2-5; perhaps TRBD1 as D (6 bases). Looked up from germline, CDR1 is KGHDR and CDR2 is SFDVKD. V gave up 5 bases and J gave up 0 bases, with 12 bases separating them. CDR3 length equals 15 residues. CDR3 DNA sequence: TGTGCCACCAGTGCCAGGACAGCGCACCAAGAGACCCAGTACTTC. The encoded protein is CATSARTAHQETQYF.

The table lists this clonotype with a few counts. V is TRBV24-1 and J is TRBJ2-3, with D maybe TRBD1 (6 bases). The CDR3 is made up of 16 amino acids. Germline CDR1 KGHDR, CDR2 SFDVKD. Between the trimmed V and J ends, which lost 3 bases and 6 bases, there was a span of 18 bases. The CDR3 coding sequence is TGTGCCACCAGTGATCCAGGGGACCCGAAAGCGGATACGCAGTATTTT. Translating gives CATSDPGDPKADTQYF.

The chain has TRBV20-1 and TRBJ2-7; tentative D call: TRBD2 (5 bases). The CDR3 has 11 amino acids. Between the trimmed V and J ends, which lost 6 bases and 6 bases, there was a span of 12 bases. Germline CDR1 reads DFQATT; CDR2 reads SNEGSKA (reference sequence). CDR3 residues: CSAPRGSEQYF. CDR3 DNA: TGCAGTGCACCTCGTGGGAGCGAGCAGTACTTC.

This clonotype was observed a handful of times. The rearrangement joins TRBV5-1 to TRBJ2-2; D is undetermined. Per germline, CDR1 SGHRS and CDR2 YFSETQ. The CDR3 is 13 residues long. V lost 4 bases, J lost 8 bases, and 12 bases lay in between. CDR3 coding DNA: TGCGCCAGCAGCGTCCAACCACGAGGGGAGCTGTTTTTT. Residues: CASSVQPRGELFF.

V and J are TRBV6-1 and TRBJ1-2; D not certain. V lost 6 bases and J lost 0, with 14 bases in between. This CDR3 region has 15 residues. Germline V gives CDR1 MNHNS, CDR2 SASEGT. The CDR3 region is CASRMEGDPNYGYTF. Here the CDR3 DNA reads TGTGCCAGCAGGATGGAGGGAGATCCTAACTATGGCTACACCTTC.

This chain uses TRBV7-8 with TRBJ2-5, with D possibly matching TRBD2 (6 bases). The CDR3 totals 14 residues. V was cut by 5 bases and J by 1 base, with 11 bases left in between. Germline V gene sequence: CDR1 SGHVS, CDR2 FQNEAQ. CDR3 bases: TGTGCCAGCAGCCTCCGGACTATCCAAGAGACCCAGTACTTC. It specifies CASSLRTIQETQYF.

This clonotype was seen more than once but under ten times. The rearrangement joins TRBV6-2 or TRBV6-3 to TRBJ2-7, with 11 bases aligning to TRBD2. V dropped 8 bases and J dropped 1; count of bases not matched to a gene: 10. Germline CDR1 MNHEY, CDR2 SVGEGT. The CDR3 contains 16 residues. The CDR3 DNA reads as TGTGCCAGCCGGGCTTCACTAGCGGGAGTTTCCTACGAGCAGTACTTC. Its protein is CASRASLAGVSYEQYF.

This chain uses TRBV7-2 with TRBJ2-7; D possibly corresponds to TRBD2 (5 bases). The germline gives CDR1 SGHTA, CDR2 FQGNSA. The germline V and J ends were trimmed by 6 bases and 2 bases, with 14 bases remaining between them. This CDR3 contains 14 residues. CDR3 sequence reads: CASSLSKGAYEQYF. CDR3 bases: TGTGCCAGCAGTCTAAGTAAGGGAGCCTACGAGCAGTACTTC.

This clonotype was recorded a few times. As DNA, the CDR3 is TGTGCCAGCAGCTTAGCTCCGGGTGGGGCCAACGTCCTGACTTTC. The encoded protein is CASSLAPGGANVLTF. J is TRBJ2-6 and V is TRBV7-2; no definite D call. The ends were cut back, 0 bases at V and 3 bases at J, with 6 bases in the middle. The CDR3 has 15 residues. CDR1 is SGHTA and CDR2 is FQGNSA in the germline V gene. The entire variable domain, with the rest obtained from reference TRBV7-2 and TRBJ2-6, is as follows: GAGVSQSPSNKVTEKGKDVELRCDPISGHTALYWYRQSLGQGLEFLIYFQGNSAPDKSGLPSDRFSAERTGGSVSTLTIQRTQQEDSAVYLCASSLAPGGANVLTFGAGSRLTVL.

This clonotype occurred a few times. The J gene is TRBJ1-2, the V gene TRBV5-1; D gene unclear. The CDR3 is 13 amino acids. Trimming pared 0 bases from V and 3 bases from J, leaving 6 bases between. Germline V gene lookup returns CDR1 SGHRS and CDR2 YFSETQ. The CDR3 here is CASSLGDDYGYTF. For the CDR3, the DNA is TGCGCCAGCAGCTTGGGGGATGACTATGGCTACACCTTC.

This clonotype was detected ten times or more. The CDR3 region has the DNA TGCGCCAGCAGCTCGCTGGAGACCACAGATACGCAGTATTTT. Amino acid sequence: CASSSLETTDTQYF. The rearrangement uses TRBV5-1 and TRBJ2-3; D unclear. Germline V gene sequence: CDR1 SGHRS, CDR2 YFSETQ. The V gene lost 3 bases and the J gene lost 2 bases, with 10 bases spanning the gap. The length of the CDR3 is 14 residues.

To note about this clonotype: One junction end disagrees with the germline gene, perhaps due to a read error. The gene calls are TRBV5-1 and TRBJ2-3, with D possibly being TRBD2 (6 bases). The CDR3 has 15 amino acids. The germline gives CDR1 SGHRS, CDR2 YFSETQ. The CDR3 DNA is TGCGCCAGCAGCTCGCGACTAGATGGCACAGATGCGCAGTATTTT. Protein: CASSSRLDGTDAQYF.

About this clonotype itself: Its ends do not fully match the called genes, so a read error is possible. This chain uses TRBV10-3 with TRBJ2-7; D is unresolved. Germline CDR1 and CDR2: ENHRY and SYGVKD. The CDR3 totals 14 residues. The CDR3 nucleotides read TGTGCCAACAGTGAGTCCCGCGGTACCTACGAGCAGTACTTC. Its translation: CANSESRGTYEQYF.

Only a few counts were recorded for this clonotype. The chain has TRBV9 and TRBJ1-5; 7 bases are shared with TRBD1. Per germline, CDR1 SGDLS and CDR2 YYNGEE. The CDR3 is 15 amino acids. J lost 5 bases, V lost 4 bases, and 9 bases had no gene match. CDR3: CASSPETGRDQPQHF. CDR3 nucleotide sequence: TGTGCCAGCAGCCCCGAGACAGGGAGGGATCAGCCCCAGCATTTT.

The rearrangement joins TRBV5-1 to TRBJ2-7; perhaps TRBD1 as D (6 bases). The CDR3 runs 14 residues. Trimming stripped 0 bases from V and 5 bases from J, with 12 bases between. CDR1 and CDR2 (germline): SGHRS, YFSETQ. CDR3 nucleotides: TGCGCCAGCAGCTTGGAAATCCGGACAGACGAGCAGTACTTC. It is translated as CASSLEIRTDEQYF.

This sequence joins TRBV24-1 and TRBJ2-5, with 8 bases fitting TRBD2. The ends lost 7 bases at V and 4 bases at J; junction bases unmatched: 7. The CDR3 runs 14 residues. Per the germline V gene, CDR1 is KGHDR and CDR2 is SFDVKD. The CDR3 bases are TGTGCCACCAGCGGGGGGGCCGGTTTAGAGACCCAGTACTTC. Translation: CATSGGAGLETQYF.